This passage covers 3 T cell receptor beta chains from one sample sequenced in a study of cytomegalovirus exposure and HLA in healthy donors. Use of 60 Vbeta and 13 Jbeta primers characterized the PCR. This table comes from immunoSEQ multiplex PCR, and its TCRdb copy is limited to in-frame clones, with some not included. There are roughly 130,000 clones in the sample; roughly four fifths occur only once, and roughly 10% lies in the top ten. Sequenced material: PBMCs. The receptors derive from a woman in her fifties or sixties in good health and CMV-seropositive.

The gene calls are TRBV9 and TRBJ1-1; 9 bases map to TRBD1. The CDR3 spans 15 residues. Germline V gives CDR1 SGDLS, CDR2 YYNGEE. V trimming: 2 bases; J trimming: 6 bases; junction bases outside the gene matches: 8. The CDR3 DNA is TGTGCCAGCAGCGTGGTACAGGGGGCATTTTCTGAAGCTTTCTTT. The encoded protein is CASSVVQGAFSEAFF.

The V call is TRBV2, the J call TRBJ2-3; TRBD2 aligns across 7 bases. V shed 11 bases and J 2 bases; nucleotides not matched to a gene: 16. Germline V CDR1 and CDR2: SNHLY, FYNNEI. This CDR3 comprises 16 residues. In DNA form, the CDR3 reads TGTGCCCAGCACGGACTAGGGTTCTTCTCCACAGATACGCAGTATTTT. As protein: CAQHGLGFFSTDTQYF.

This clone came up many times. The chain carries TRBV19 and TRBJ2-7; 8 bases line up with TRBD1. This CDR3 is 14 amino acids long. V lost 4 bases, J lost 4 bases, and 6 bases stayed unmatched. Germline V gives CDR1 LNHDA, CDR2 SQIVND (reference sequence). The CDR3 DNA reads TGTGCCAGTAGTAACCAGGGGGCTAGGTACGAGCAGTACTTC. Translation gives CASSNQGARYEQYF. Based on the CDR3 plus reference TRBV19 and TRBJ2-7, the full variable domain is DGGITQSPKYLFRKEGQNVTLSCEQNLNHDAMYWYRQDPGQGLRLIYYSQIVNDFQKGDIAEGYSVSREKKESFPLTVTSAQKNPTAFYLCASSNQGARYEQYFGPGTRLTVT.